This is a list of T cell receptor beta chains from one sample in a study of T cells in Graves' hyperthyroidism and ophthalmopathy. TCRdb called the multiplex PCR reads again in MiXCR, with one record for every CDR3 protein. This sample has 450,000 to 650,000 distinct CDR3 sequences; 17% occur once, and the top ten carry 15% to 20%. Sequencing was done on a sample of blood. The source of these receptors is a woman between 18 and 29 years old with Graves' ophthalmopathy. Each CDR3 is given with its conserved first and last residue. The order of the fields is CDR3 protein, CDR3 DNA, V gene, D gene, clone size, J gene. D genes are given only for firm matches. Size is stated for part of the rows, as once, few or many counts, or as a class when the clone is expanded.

CDR3 protein: CASSLYGPNTEAFF
CDR3 DNA: TGTGCCAGCAGTTTATACGGGCCTAACACTGAAGCTTTCTTT
V gene: TRBV28
D gene: .
clone size: many
J gene: TRBJ1-1

CDR3 protein: CASSQFLRHQETQYF
CDR3 DNA: TGTGCCAGCAGCCAGTTCCTGAGACACCAAGAGACCCAGTACTTC
V gene: TRBV7-9
D gene: .
clone size: many
J gene: TRBJ2-5

CDR3 protein: CASSSSGPSTYNEQFF
CDR3 DNA: TGCGCCAGCAGCTCTTCGGGACCCTCTACCTACAATGAGCAGTTCTTC
V gene: TRBV5-1
D gene: .
clone size: .
J gene: TRBJ2-1

CDR3 protein: CASSYTRVTEAFF
CDR3 DNA: TGTGCCAGCAGTTACACCAGGGTCACTGAAGCTTTCTTT
V gene: TRBV6-2/TRBV6-3
D gene: .
clone size: many
J gene: TRBJ1-1

CDR3 protein: CASSWGDSNTEAFF
CDR3 DNA: TGCGCCAGCAGCTGGGGAGACAGTAACACTGAAGCTTTCTTT
V gene: TRBV5-1
D gene: .
clone size: .
J gene: TRBJ1-1

CDR3 protein: CASSIRGGSNQPQHF
CDR3 DNA: TGTGCCAGTAGTATCCGAGGGGGGAGCAATCAGCCCCAGCATTTT
V gene: TRBV19
D gene: .
clone size: .
J gene: TRBJ1-5

CDR3 protein: CASSQVRADGTDTQYF
CDR3 DNA: TGCGCCAGCAGCCAAGTTCGCGCCGACGGCACAGATACGCAGTATTTT
V gene: TRBV4-3
D gene: .
clone size: .
J gene: TRBJ2-3

CDR3 protein: CASSFYICSAPDEGTEAFF
CDR3 DNA: .
V gene: TRBV13
D gene: .
clone size: .
J gene: TRBJ1-1

CDR3 protein: CAWSVGDIYNEQFF
CDR3 DNA: TGTGCCTGGAGTGTAGGTGACATCTACAATGAGCAGTTCTTC
V gene: TRBV30
D gene: .
clone size: many
J gene: TRBJ2-1

CDR3 protein: CASSPQDRHHNEQFF
CDR3 DNA: TGTGCCAGCAGCCCACAGGACAGACACCACAATGAGCAGTTCTTC
V gene: TRBV11-3
D gene: .
clone size: many
J gene: TRBJ2-1

CDR3 protein: CASSISGGIDNEQFF
CDR3 DNA: TGTGCCAGCAGCATTAGCGGGGGGATTGACAATGAGCAGTTCTTC
V gene: TRBV7-6
D gene: TRBD2
clone size: many
J gene: TRBJ2-1

CDR3 protein: CSVNRVFLSGYTF
CDR3 DNA: TGCAGCGTTAACAGGGTTTTCCTAAGTGGCTACACCTTC
V gene: TRBV29-1
D gene: .
clone size: many
J gene: TRBJ1-2

CDR3 protein: CASSPSEYSNQPQHF
CDR3 DNA: TGTGCCAGCAGCCCTTCGGAGTATAGCAATCAGCCCCAGCATTTT
V gene: TRBV28
D gene: .
clone size: few
J gene: TRBJ1-5

CDR3 protein: CASSFSGASYEQYF
CDR3 DNA: TGTGCCAGCAGCTTTAGCGGGGCCAGCTACGAGCAGTACTTC
V gene: TRBV7-9
D gene: TRBD2
clone size: many
J gene: TRBJ2-7

CDR3 protein: CASGTDSGGDPYEQYF
CDR3 DNA: TGTGCCAGCGGTACTGATTCAGGGGGCGACCCCTACGAGCAGTACTTC
V gene: TRBV27
D gene: TRBD1
clone size: many
J gene: TRBJ2-7

CDR3 protein: CASSFAGTSQDEQFF
CDR3 DNA: TGTGCCAGCAGTTTTGCAGGGACTAGCCAAGATGAGCAGTTCTTC
V gene: TRBV28
D gene: TRBD2
clone size: .
J gene: TRBJ2-1

CDR3 protein: CASSSRGAFYEQYF
CDR3 DNA: TGTGCCAGCAGTTCCCGGGGGGCATTCTACGAGCAGTACTTC
V gene: TRBV27
D gene: .
clone size: many
J gene: TRBJ2-7

CDR3 protein: CASSPPVLEAFF
CDR3 DNA: TGTGCCAGCAGTCCCCCCGTACTTGAAGCTTTCTTT
V gene: TRBV12-3/TRBV12-4
D gene: .
clone size: many
J gene: TRBJ1-1

CDR3 protein: CASSLRGGGYGYTF
CDR3 DNA: TGTGCCAGCAGTTTGCGGGGGGGCGGCTATGGCTACACCTTC
V gene: TRBV28
D gene: .
clone size: many
J gene: TRBJ1-2

CDR3 protein: CASSQGGANSPLHF
CDR3 DNA: TGTGCCAGCAGCCAGGGGGGAGCAAATTCACCCCTCCACTTT
V gene: TRBV5-5
D gene: TRBD1
clone size: .
J gene: TRBJ1-6

CDR3 protein: CASSLAGGFPDTQYF
CDR3 DNA: TGTGCCAGCAGCCTAGCGGGGGGCTTCCCAGATACGCAGTATTTT
V gene: TRBV7-9
D gene: TRBD2
clone size: many
J gene: TRBJ2-3

CDR3 protein: CASSTDRNNQPQHF
CDR3 DNA: TGTGCCAGCTCGACCGACAGAAACAATCAGCCCCAGCATTTT
V gene: TRBV18
D gene: .
clone size: few
J gene: TRBJ1-5

CDR3 protein: CASSPAGGRTYNEQFF
CDR3 DNA: TGTGCCAGCAGCCCAGCGGGGGGCCGGACCTACAATGAGCAGTTCTTC
V gene: TRBV6-1
D gene: TRBD2
clone size: many
J gene: TRBJ2-1

CDR3 protein: CATSRDPLRGMNTEAFF
CDR3 DNA: TGTGCCACCAGCAGAGACCCCTTACGGGGGATGAACACTGAAGCTTTCTTT
V gene: TRBV15
D gene: .
clone size: many
J gene: TRBJ1-1

CDR3 protein: CASSLGIARYNEQFF
CDR3 DNA: TGTGCCAGCTCCCTCGGGATAGCGAGATACAATGAGCAGTTCTTC
V gene: TRBV27
D gene: .
clone size: .
J gene: TRBJ2-1

CDR3 protein: CAWSRPALNTEAFF
CDR3 DNA: TGTGCCTGGAGCCGCCCTGCTTTGAACACTGAAGCTTTCTTT
V gene: TRBV30
D gene: .
clone size: many
J gene: TRBJ1-1

CDR3 protein: CASSAWDNYGYTF
CDR3 DNA: TGTGCCAGCAGCGCCTGGGATAACTATGGCTACACCTTC
V gene: TRBV9
D gene: .
clone size: many
J gene: TRBJ1-2